The present TCR beta chain was sequenced within a study of blood T cell repertoires in COVID-19. Study details: COVID-19 samples collected from the United States, Italy and Spain covered acute and convalescent phases. Sources were T cells, B-cell-depleted T cells, or PBMCs; the material itself was cDNA or gDNA.

How the authors handled the data: Amplification from reference gene primers served as the basis for estimated nucleated cell counts. Sequencing used immunoSEQ multiplex PCR; TCRdb keeps in-frame clones, though not all of them. D and trimming were read from the DNA, whereas the V and J calls and clone size are those reported in that table. The sample includes 87,000 or so clones, around 87% of them seen just once. This receptor was taken from a human donor with acute or convalescent COVID-19. The donor label of this sample is uncertain. The material sequenced was peripheral blood.

The CDR3 coding sequence is TGTGCCAGCTCACCGGGCAGGGGTATGGTGGAGACCCAGTACTTC. Translating gives CASSPGRGMVETQYF. The chain has TRBV18 and TRBJ2-5, with D possibly matching TRBD1 (6 bases). Germline V gene sequence: CDR1 KGHSH, CDR2 LQKENI. The V end was cut by 3 bases, the J end by 5 bases, with 16 bases between. CDR3 size: 15 residues.